This is a list of T cell receptor beta chains from one sample in a study of control samples from healthy donors and cancer patients. Some clones are missing from TCRdb's copy, which holds only in-frame ones; the method was immunoSEQ multiplex PCR. The sample has 170,000 or so clones, 75% to 95% seen once. Material: blood. The source is a woman in her thirties or forties in good health. The CDR3 runs from the conserved cysteine through the conserved F or W. D genes are given only for firm matches. Some rows have no size entry. The others give once, few or many, or a class for an expanded clone.

V	D	length	size	J	DNA	CDR3
TRBV5-4	TRBD1	16	NA	TRBJ1-3	TGTGCCAGCAACCAGGGGGCGCCTTCATCTGGAAACACCATATATTTT	CASNQGAPSSGNTIYF
TRBV5-1	NA	15	NA	TRBJ1-2	TGCGCCAGCAGCTTGGAGCCTACAGGGAACTATGGCTACACCTTC	CASSLEPTGNYGYTF
TRBV5-5	NA	12	NA	TRBJ1-2	TGTGCCAGCAGCTCGACAGTTGGTGGCTACACCTTC	CASSSTVGGYTF
TRBV19	NA	14	NA	TRBJ1-1	TGTGCCAGTAGTATCCTGGACCTGAACACTGAAGCTTTCTTT	CASSILDLNTEAFF
TRBV27	TRBD1	15	once	TRBJ1-5	TGTGCCAGCAGTTTAGGGGGACAGGGGAGTCAGCCCCAGCATTTT	CASSLGGQGSQPQHF
TRBV1	NA	17	NA	TRBJ1-3	TGCACCAGCAGCCACCGGGACAGCAACTTTCCTGGAAACACCATATATTTT	CTSSHRDSNFPGNTIYF
TRBV5-8	TRBD1	13	NA	TRBJ1-2	TGTGCCAGCAGCTTCAGGACAGGGGCTGGCTACACCTTC	CASSFRTGAGYTF
TRBV5-1	NA	14	NA	TRBJ2-3	TGCGCCAGCAGCTTGAGGGCAGGGGCAGATACGCAGTATTTT	CASSLRAGADTQYF
TRBV7-9	NA	12	NA	TRBJ2-3	TGTGCCAGCAGCTTAAATATGGATACGCAGTATTTT	CASSLNMDTQYF
TRBV5-1	NA	15	NA	TRBJ1-5	TGCGCCAGCAGCTTGGGCAGTTCTAGCAATCAGCCCCAGCATTTT	CASSLGSSSNQPQHF
TRBV14	NA	17	few	TRBJ1-6	TGTGCCAAGAGGACCTCAAGCATAGGGTCCTATAATTCACCCCTCCACTTT	CAKRTSSIGSYNSPLHF
TRBV9	NA	13	NA	TRBJ2-1	TGTGCCAGCAGCTGGGGGAAGTACAATGAGCAGTTCTTC	CASSWGKYNEQFF
TRBV15	NA	13	NA	TRBJ2-7	TGTGCCACCAGCAGAGGCCTTGTATACGAGCAGTACTTC	CATSRGLVYEQYF
TRBV19	TRBD1	15	NA	TRBJ2-7	TGTGCCAGTAGTCCCTGGACAGGTCTTTCCTACGAGCAGTACTTC	CASSPWTGLSYEQYF
TRBV3-1/TRBV3-2	NA	15	few	TRBJ1-1	TGTGCCAGCAGCCAAGATATTGGAATTGTGGCTGAAGCTTTCTTT	CASSQDIGIVAEAFF
TRBV27	NA	14	NA	TRBJ1-2	TGTGCCAGCACCTCCCTGAGAGGGCCCTATGGCTACACCTTC	CASTSLRGPYGYTF
TRBV7-6	TRBD2	17	NA	TRBJ2-1	TGTGCCAGCAGCCGAATTCGAGGGACTAGCGGCTACAATGAGCAGTTCTTC	CASSRIRGTSGYNEQFF
TRBV6-6	NA	15	NA	TRBJ1-4	TGTGCCAGCAGTTTAGTAACCTCGGGGTCTGAAAAACTGTTTTTT	CASSLVTSGSEKLFF
TRBV29-1	NA	12	NA	TRBJ1-2	TGCAGCGCGGAGGGCGTTGTGTATGGCTACACCTTC	CSAEGVVYGYTF
TRBV5-5	NA	11	NA	TRBJ2-7	TGTGCCAGCAGCTCTGACTACGAGCAGTACTTC	CASSSDYEQYF
TRBV4-1	TRBD1	14	NA	TRBJ2-1	TGCGCCAGCAGCCAGGGAACAGGGGGCAACGAGCAGTTCTTC	CASSQGTGGNEQFF
TRBV7-9	NA	15	NA	TRBJ1-1	TGTGCCAGCACCCCTCCAAGGTCAGGGGCAACTGAAGCTTTCTTT	CASTPPRSGATEAFF
TRBV6-5	TRBD2	16	NA	TRBJ2-1	TGTGCCAGCAGTTACTCGAGCGGGCTAGCGGGGGCCGAGCAGTTCTTC	CASSYSSGLAGAEQFF
TRBV9	NA	14	NA	TRBJ1-2	TGTGCCAGCAGCCCCAATGTGGGGAACTATGGCTACACCTTC	CASSPNVGNYGYTF
TRBV1	NA	17	NA	TRBJ1-3	TGCACCAGCAGCCAAGGATCCGATGGGAGCTCTGGAAACACCATATATTTT	CTSSQGSDGSSGNTIYF
TRBV28	TRBD1	20	NA	TRBJ2-6	TGTGCCAGCAGTTTATTGGACAGGGGAACTGTTAGCTCTGGGGCCAACGTCCTGACTTTC	CASSLLDRGTVSSGANVLTF
TRBV15	NA	16	once	TRBJ1-3	TGTGCCACCAGCAGAGATGAAGGATTCTCTGGAAACACCATATATTTT	CATSRDEGFSGNTIYF
TRBV6-1	TRBD1	19	NA	TRBJ1-5	TGTGCCAGCAGTGAAGGTCTTTATAGCGTCAGGGGGCTGGGTCAGCCCCAGCATTTT	CASSEGLYSVRGLGQPQHF
TRBV6-5	NA	14	NA	TRBJ1-3	TGTGCCAGCAGTTACGGGGGCTCTGGAAACACCATATATTTT	CASSYGGSGNTIYF
TRBV7-3	NA	10	NA	TRBJ1-2	TGTGCCAGCAGCTTAAACGATAACACCTTC	CASSLNDNTF
TRBV4-2	TRBD2	17	once	TRBJ2-2	TGTGCCAGCAGCCAAGGGAGTAGCGGGGGGCCAGTCGGGGAGCTGTTTTTT	CASSQGSSGGPVGELFF
TRBV4-2	TRBD2	19	NA	TRBJ2-1	TGTGCCAGCAGCCATCCTAGCGGGGGGGCCACGAGCTCCTACAATGAGCAGTTCTTC	CASSHPSGGATSSYNEQFF
TRBV20-1	NA	11	NA	TRBJ2-3	TGCAGTGCCACTTTCAGAGATACGCAGTATTTT	CSATFRDTQYF
TRBV5-1	NA	15	once	TRBJ1-6	TGCGCCAGCAGCTTGGATGCCCAATCCGGGGGATCCCTCCACTTT	CASSLDAQSGGSLHF
TRBV6-1	TRBD2	14	NA	TRBJ2-7	TGTGCCAGCAGTGAAGCTCCGGGGGGCTACGAGCAGTACTTC	CASSEAPGGYEQYF
TRBV3-1/TRBV3-2	TRBD1	15	NA	TRBJ2-5	TGTGCCAGCAGCCAAGAAAGCAGGGGGCAAGAGACCCAGTACTTC	CASSQESRGQETQYF
TRBV27	NA	13	NA	TRBJ2-2	TGTGCCAGCAGTTTCCCCTCCACCGGGGAGCTGTTTTTT	CASSFPSTGELFF